This T cell receptor (beta chain) came from a study of Graves' ophthalmopathy and Graves' hyperthyroidism. Overall study results and limits: Clonotypes were expanded in thyroid at above 0.001 frequency, and most also appeared in blood. The model flagged ophthalmopathy progression at approximately 70% sensitivity and less than 75% specificity.

None of the included patients had other autoimmune diseases, uncontrolled infections, pregnancy or lactation, as these led to exclusion. Thyroid ultrasound, orbital computed tomography, TRAb, serum thyroxine and clinical symptoms formed the basis of diagnosis. This clonotype has just one count. The antigen remains unidentified. This CDR3 is 13 amino acids long. Germline lookup yields CDR1 DFQATT and CDR2 SNEGSKA (reference sequence). The V gene lost 3 bases and the J gene lost 2 bases, with 11 bases spanning the gap. From RNA, the CDR3 regions of TCR beta chains were amplified and sequenced. HTBI primers served in a first-round RT-PCR, which a second-round multiplex PCR followed. TCRdb called the multiplex PCR reads again in MiXCR, with one record for every CDR3 protein. The table lists approximately 1.2 million distinct CDR3 sequences, roughly two fifths of them singletons, with over 8.5% in the top ten.

The V call is TRBV20-1, the J call TRBJ2-7; D is ambiguous. The sequenced material came from peripheral blood or thyroid tissue (not recorded which). The receptor was derived from an adult man with Graves' hyperthyroidism. The CDR3 region has the DNA TGCAGTGCTAGGTGGGCCGCGACCTACGAGCAGTACTTC. It is translated as CSARWAATYEQYF.